These T cell receptor beta chains were read from a single sample in a study of blood T cell repertoires in COVID-19. Libraries were prepared by immunoSEQ multiplex PCR; TCRdb keeps only in-frame clonotypes and omits some of them. The sample consists of 210,000 or so clones, 81% of them appearing once. Sequences were obtained from PBMCs or T cells enriched from blood (not recorded which). These receptor sequences come from a woman between 50 and 59 years old with acute COVID-19. Each CDR3 is given with its conserved first and last residue. The D gene is left open where the match is weak. Size tells how often a clone was seen (once, few, many) or the class of an expanded clone, and some rows leave it out.

j_call	d_call	v_call	clone_size	cdr3_nt	cdr3_aa
TRBJ2-5	NA	TRBV5-4	NA	TGTGCCAGCAGCTTGGATGGGGCCCAAGAGACCCAGTACTTC	CASSLDGAQETQYF
TRBJ2-1	TRBD2	TRBV7-3	NA	TGTGCCAGCAGCCCCTCCGGGACTAGCAGTGAGCAGTTCTTC	CASSPSGTSSEQFF
TRBJ2-7	NA	TRBV5-6	NA	TGTGCCAGCAGCTGGGCAGGGACCTACGAGCAGTACTTC	CASSWAGTYEQYF
TRBJ1-1	NA	TRBV5-1	NA	TGCGCCAGCAGGACCGGACAGCTGAACACTGAAGCTTTCTTT	CASRTGQLNTEAFF
TRBJ2-5	NA	TRBV5-1	NA	TGCGCCAGCAGTTATTTGTCGGGTCAAGAGACCCAGTACTTC	CASSYLSGQETQYF
TRBJ2-7	TRBD2	TRBV28	NA	TGTGCCAGCAGTAGTCTTGGCGGGGGGACGTACGAGCAGTACTTC	CASSSLGGGTYEQYF
TRBJ2-3	TRBD1	TRBV7-2	NA	TGTGCCAGCAGCTTTGGGACAGGGGGCGACCGTACGCAGTATTTT	CASSFGTGGDRTQYF
TRBJ2-1	TRBD2	TRBV6-4	NA	TGTGCCAGCGGAAAACGGGCGGGAGGGTACAATGAGCAGTTCTTC	CASGKRAGGYNEQFF
TRBJ1-4	NA	TRBV7-8	NA	TGTGCCAGCAGCCGAGTCAGGGGAGGGGATGAAAAACTGTTTTTT	CASSRVRGGDEKLFF
TRBJ1-1	NA	TRBV29-1	once	TGCAGCGTTGTTAACAGCCGGAACACTGAAGCTTTCTTT	CSVVNSRNTEAFF
TRBJ2-5	NA	TRBV4-1	NA	TGCGCCAGCAGCCTGGGACTTTTAGAGACCCAGTACTTC	CASSLGLLETQYF
TRBJ1-5	NA	TRBV2	NA	TGTGCCAGCAGTGGGGAGGTGTATCAGCCCCAGCATTTT	CASSGEVYQPQHF
TRBJ1-3	NA	TRBV19	NA	TGTGCCAGTAGTATCGGGGTTTACGGCTCTGGAAACACCATATATTTT	CASSIGVYGSGNTIYF
TRBJ2-5	TRBD2	TRBV5-1	NA	TGCGCCAGCAGCCCGGGGACTAGCGGGATTCAAGAGACCCAGTACTTC	CASSPGTSGIQETQYF
TRBJ2-7	NA	TRBV28	once	TGTGCCAGCAGTCGGGAATACTACGAGCAGTACTTC	CASSREYYEQYF
TRBJ1-5	TRBD1	TRBV10-3	NA	TGTGCCGCCGCCGGGACAGGGGACCAGCCCCAGCATTTT	CAAAGTGDQPQHF
TRBJ2-7	NA	TRBV12-3/TRBV12-4	NA	TGTGCCAGCAGTTTAGGGCCGTCTCTGCAGTACTTC	CASSLGPSLQYF
TRBJ2-2	NA	TRBV6-2/TRBV6-3	NA	TGTGCCAGCAGTTACGGGCAGAACGCCGGGGAGCTGTTTTTT	CASSYGQNAGELFF
TRBJ2-7	TRBD2	TRBV29-1	NA	TGCAGCGTGGCGGGACTAGCGGGAGAGGGAGTCTACGAGCAGTACTTC	CSVAGLAGEGVYEQYF
TRBJ1-4	NA	TRBV28	NA	TGTGCCAGCAGTCGCAGGGGTGGGGAAAAACTGTTTTTT	CASSRRGGEKLFF
TRBJ1-2	NA	TRBV19	few	TGTGCCAGTACCTCCTTCCTAGGTTCTAACTATGGCTACACCTTC	CASTSFLGSNYGYTF